The clone carrying this T cell receptor beta chain came up a few times. What it recognizes is unknown. Treatment noted: approximately nine-day PBMC culture with coronavirus spike peptide pools or control peptides (ViraFEST assay). The sample belongs to a study of vaccination and CD4 T cells after COVID-19. Oncomine TCR Beta short-read sequencing was applied to DNA from cultured CD4+ T cells. MiXCR, run by TCRdb on the PCR reads, gives a single entry per CDR3 protein. The table has about 10,000 distinct CDR3 sequences, around 26% seen once. Germline V gene sequence: CDR1 DFQATT, CDR2 SNEGSKA (reference sequence). The CDR3 is 15 residues long. After removal of 0 bases from V and 4 bases from J, the junction contained 7 bases not matched to a gene.

The sequencing sample was made of cultured CD4+ T cells from blood. This TCR was sampled from a human donor with COVID-19. The chain recombines TRBV20-1 with TRBJ2-7; TRBD2 agrees at 9 bases. Here the CDR3 reads CSARDHAGGPYEQYF. The CDR3 DNA follows: TGCAGTGCTAGAGATCATGCGGGGGGGCCGTACGAGCAGTACTTC.